One and the same sample provided the 19 T cell receptor beta chains below, sequenced in a study of T cells in women clearing cervical HPV infection. TCRdb's copy holds only in-frame clones and misses some; the assay was immunoSEQ multiplex PCR. The table lists around 46,000 clones. The sequenced sample consisted of blood buffy coat. The receptors come from a woman aged 18-70 years with a cervical HPV16 infection that either progressed to CIN3+ or cleared (not recorded which).

The CDR3 region is CASSSLQDSNSPLHF. The DNA read from the CDR3 is TGTGCCAGCAGCTCGCTGCAAGACAGCAATTCACCC. The V and J genes are TRBV7-6 and TRBJ1-6; D possibly corresponds to TRBD1 (5 bases). The read stops 3 residues short of the end of the CDR3; the missing end is completed from the germline J gene. Trimming removed 4 bases from V and 7 bases from J, with 14 bases in between. This CDR3 is built from 15 residues. Germline lookup yields CDR1 SGHVS and CDR2 FNYEAQ. Full variable domain (outside the CDR3, taken from reference TRBV7-6 and TRBJ1-6): GAGVSQSPRYKVTKRGQDVALRCDPISGHVSLYWYRQALGQGPEFLTYFNYEAQQDKSGLPNDRFSAERPEGSISTLTIQRTEQRDSAMYRCASSSLQDSNSPLHFGNGTRLTVT.

Points on this clone: The observed sequence ends 3 residues before the CDR3 terminus, with the missing tail filled in from the germline J gene. J is TRBJ2-3 and V is TRBV20-1; 9 nucleotides match TRBD1. Germline CDR1 is DFQATT and CDR2 is SNEGSKA (reference sequence). J was trimmed by 4 bases and V by 5 bases; bases with no gene match: 7. The CDR3 is made up of 14 amino acids. The sequenced CDR3 bases are TGCAGTGCTGCCCCGGGACAGGGAGCAGATACG. It is translated as CSAAPGQGADT. The CDR3, in full, reads CSAAPGQGADTQYF.

Points on this clone: The read ends 3 residues before the CDR3 terminus; that terminus is restored from the germline J gene. The chain uses TRBV6-2 or TRBV6-3 and TRBJ1-1; D may be TRBD1 (6 bases). The CDR3 length is 13 residues. V shed 2 bases and J shed 4 bases, with 8 bases lying between them. Looked up from germline, CDR1 is MNHEY and CDR2 is SVGEGT. CDR3 sequence reads: CASSYIGGTEAFF. The part of the CDR3 DNA that was read is TGTGCCAGCAGTTACATAGGGGGCACTGAA.

In regard to this clone: The CDR3 end lies 3 residues beyond the end of the read and is filled in from the germline J gene. The genes are TRBV7-2 and TRBJ2-1; D gene ambiguous. Germline CDR1 is SGHTA and CDR2 is FQGNSA. V lost 2 bases, J lost 6 bases, and 11 bases lay in between. The CDR3 consists of 14 residues. The covered CDR3 bases are TGTGCCAGCAGCTTATCCCACAGCCTCAATGAG. It specifies CASSLSHSLNE. The whole CDR3 is CASSLSHSLNEQFF.

Turning to this clone: With the read ending 3 residues before the CDR3 end, the germline J gene is used to fill in that end. V is TRBV5-1 and J is TRBJ2-7, with D perhaps TRBD1 (6 bases). Trimming removed 0 bases at V and 4 bases at J, with 14 bases between. This CDR3 is built from 15 residues. Per the germline V gene, CDR1 is SGHRS and CDR2 is YFSETQ. The CDR3 sequence is CASSLAGDTIYEQYF. The sequenced CDR3 bases are TGCGCCAGCAGCTTGGCCGGGGACACGATATACGAG.

Regarding this clone: One junction end disagrees with the germline gene, perhaps due to a read error. The read stops 3 residues short of the end of the CDR3; the missing end is completed from the germline J gene. V is TRBV4-2 and J is TRBJ2-7; TRBD2 is a possible D gene (6 bases). This CDR3 spans 18 amino acids. Germline V gene sequence: CDR1 LGHNA, CDR2 YNFKEQ. The part of the CDR3 DNA that was read is TGCGCCAGCAGCCAAGATTGGGGGGTAGGGCGGGACCACTACGAG. This encodes CASSQDWGVGRDHYE. The whole CDR3 is CASSQDWGVGRDHYEQYF.

Notes on this clone: Read coverage stops 3 residues before the CDR3 terminus; the germline J gene supplies the remainder. The chain links TRBV7-2 to TRBJ2-1; 7 bases are shared with TRBD1. Germline trimming cut 3 bases from V and 3 bases from J; bases unmatched to any gene: 5. The CDR3 consists of 15 residues. The V gene's germline CDR1 is SGHTA and CDR2 FQGNSA. The sequenced CDR3 bases are TGTGCCAGCAGCTTCGGACAGGTCGTCTACAATGAG. Translation: CASSFGQVVYNE. The whole CDR3 sequence is CASSFGQVVYNEQFF.

The CDR3 reads CASSPGLAGGIAVETQYF. CDR3 DNA (partial): TGCGCCAGCAGCCCCGGACTAGCGGGAGGTATCGCGGTAGAGACC. This rearrangement joins TRBV5-1 to TRBJ2-5; TRBD2 matches 14 bases. The CDR3 is cut off 3 residues early in the read; its end comes from the germline J gene. The CDR3 runs 18 residues. Unmatched junction bases numbered 12, after V lost 4 bases and J lost 4 bases. Germline V gene data show CDR1 as SGHRS and CDR2 as YFSETQ. Full variable domain (outside the CDR3, taken from reference TRBV5-1 and TRBJ2-5): KAGVTQTPRYLIKTRGQQVTLSCSPISGHRSVSWYQQTPGQGLQFLFEYFSETQRNKGNFPGRFSGRQFSNSRSEMNVSTLELGDSALYLCASSPGLAGGIAVETQYFGPGTRLLVL.

Worth noting for this clone: The read ends 3 residues early relative to the CDR3; the germline J gene fills the gap. The V call is TRBV11-2, the J call TRBJ2-7, with D possibly being TRBD1 (6 bases). Per the germline V gene, CDR1 is SGHAT and CDR2 is FQNNGV. Trimming took off 3 bases at V and 3 bases at J, with 12 bases between the two ends. This CDR3 spans 14 amino acids. The CDR3 region is CASSLLTGNYEQYF. Partial CDR3 DNA: TGTGCCAGCAGCTTGCTAACAGGGAACTACGAG.

To note about this clone: The missing CDR3 end, 3 residues past where the read stops, is filled in from the germline J gene. V is TRBV18 and J is TRBJ1-1; no reliable D call. Trimming took 2 bases from V and 1 from J, leaving 8 bases between them. This CDR3 is built from 14 residues. Per the germline V gene, CDR1 is KGHSH and CDR2 is LQKENI. This chain's CDR3 is CASSPVSSNTEAFF. The covered CDR3 bases are TGTGCCAGCTCACCAGTCTCCTCGAACACTGAA.

Regarding this clone: The DNA ends 3 residues before the CDR3 does, and the rest of the CDR3 is filled in from the germline J gene. The V call is TRBV11-3, the J call TRBJ2-1, with 7 bases matching TRBD1. CDR3 size: 13 residues. Germline trimming cut 4 bases from V and 8 bases from J; bases unmatched to any gene: 5. Germline CDR1 SGHNT, CDR2 YENEEA. CDR3 DNA (partial): TGTGCCAGCAGCTCCGACAGGGTCGATGAG. It specifies CASSSDRVDE. The CDR3 in full is CASSSDRVDEQFF.

As regards this clone: From the germline J gene comes the end of the CDR3, since the read stops 3 residues before it. The chain uses TRBV18 and TRBJ2-2; tentative D call: TRBD1 (6 bases). Germline assignment: CDR1 KGHSH and CDR2 LQKENI. The CDR3 is 14 amino acids. The CDR3 loop is CASSPRDTLEKLFF. The CDR3 bases that were read are TGTGCCAGCTCACCAAGGGACACTCTGGAAAAG.

For this clone: The CDR3 goes on 3 residues after the read ends, and that part is filled in from the germline J gene. The chain has TRBV14 and TRBJ2-7; D gene ambiguous. Germline CDR1 reads SGHDN; CDR2 reads FVKESK. The CDR3 is made up of 16 amino acids. Trimming removed 3 bases from V and 0 bases from J, with 15 bases in between. CDR3 DNA, as far as it was read: TGTGCCAGCAGCCACCGTTGGGCAGGATCCTCCTACGAG. Residues: CASSHRWAGSSYE. The CDR3 in full is CASSHRWAGSSYEQYF. Variable domain in full (rest from reference TRBV14 and TRBJ2-7): EAGVTQFPSHSVIEKGQTVTLRCDPISGHDNLYWYRRVMGKEIKFLLHFVKESKQDESGMPNNRFLAERTGGTYSTLKVQPAELEDSGVYFCASSHRWAGSSYEQYFGPGTRLTVT.

As regards this clone: The read finishes 3 residues shy of the CDR3 end, and the germline J gene is used to complete it. Other DNA sequences in the same sample also yield this CDR3. The V gene is TRBV20-1, the J gene TRBJ2-2; 8 nucleotides match TRBD1. The CDR3 has 15 amino acids. Germline V gives CDR1 DFQATT, CDR2 SNEGSKA (reference sequence). The junction had 7 bases not matched to a gene; V was cut back by 6 bases and J by 1 base. The covered CDR3 bases are TGCAGTGCCACCTACAGGGGGAAGAACACCGGGGAG. Translated, it gives CSATYRGKNTGE. The entire CDR3 is CSATYRGKNTGELFF.

Concerning this clone itself: Sequencing ends 3 residues short of the CDR3 end; the germline J gene provides the rest. The chain recombines TRBV7-2 with TRBJ1-2; maybe TRBD1 (6 bases). The germline V and J ends were trimmed by 2 bases and 7 bases, with 8 bases remaining between them. The CDR3 is made up of 12 amino acids. The germline CDR1 and CDR2 sequences are SGHTA and FQGNSA. The chain's CDR3 is CASSLWGPGYTF. CDR3 DNA (partial): TGTGCCAGCAGCTTATGGGGGCCTGGC.

As concerns this clone: Coverage ceases 3 residues before the CDR3 finishes, and the germline J gene fills in the end. V gene TRBV29-1 combines with J gene TRBJ2-2; 7 bases agree with TRBD2. The CDR3 loop spans 15 amino acids. Germline V gives CDR1 SQVTM, CDR2 ANQGSEA. With V trimmed by 6 bases and J by 8 bases, 15 bases remained unmatched. CDR3 loop: CSVRAASGTIGELFF. The CDR3 bases that were read are TGCAGCGTCCGCGCTGCTAGCGGAACGATTGGGGAG.

Details on this clone: Read sequence stops 3 residues before the CDR3 end, and the germline J gene provides the missing end. J is TRBJ2-2 and V is TRBV7-3; possible D gene TRBD2, 5 bases. The V end lost 5 bases, the J end lost 7 bases, and 17 bases lay between the germline ends. Per the germline V gene, CDR1 is SGHTA and CDR2 is FQGTGA. CDR3 length: 15 amino acids. The DNA read from the CDR3 is TGTGCCAGCAGCCCTCCCGGGCTCGGGGTCGGGGAG. Translation: CASSPPGLGVGE. The full CDR3 protein is CASSPPGLGVGELFF.

As concerns this clone: The sequence runs out 3 residues before the end of the CDR3; the remainder is reconstructed from the germline J gene. The V and J genes are TRBV28 and TRBJ2-7; the D gene is possibly TRBD2 (6 bases). Between the trimmed V and J ends, which lost 6 bases and 2 bases, there was a span of 14 bases. This CDR3 is built from 14 residues. CDR1 is MDHEN, CDR2 SYDVKM, per germline. The part of the CDR3 DNA that was read is TGTGCCAGCAGACTGGGGGGTTCAACCTACGAG. Its protein product is CASRLGGSTYE. The CDR3 as a whole reads CASRLGGSTYEQYF.

Of note for this clone: The CDR3 goes on 3 residues after the read ends, and that part is filled in from the germline J gene. The chain employs TRBV28 and TRBJ2-1, with D maybe TRBD2 (6 bases). The length of the CDR3 is 16 residues. V lost 8 bases and J 5 bases, leaving 22 bases between the germline ends. Germline CDR1 is MDHEN and CDR2 is SYDVKM. Partial CDR3 DNA: TGTGCCAGCCGACTAGGAGGGGCTGCCCCCCACAATGAG. Translated: CASRLGGAAPHNE. The entire CDR3 is CASRLGGAAPHNEQFF.